This note documents a single T cell receptor (beta chain) sequence. Its binding antigen is unknown. No much larger clonotype is one base removed from it; base qualities were not supplied. The CDR3 goes from the cysteine to the phenylalanine over 14 residues. Left in the record is the CDR3 DNA by itself, 42 bases read in frame from the first base. CDR1 is given as KGHSH and CDR2 as LQKENI, both from the germline V gene. The germline ends are 11 bases apart after V is trimmed by 2 bases and J by 4 bases. Multiplex touch-down PCR with a mixed TRB-A/B primer pool was used to amplify rearranged TRB sequences covering the V, D and J segments. Two consecutive PCR reactions with Phusion HS II polymerase added Illumina adapters and sample indices to the amplicons. Amplicons were gel-purified with the NucleoSpin Gel and PCR Clean-up kit, then checked with Qubit and an Agilent 2100 Bioanalyzer. Libraries were sequenced on an Illumina MiSeq using 600-cycle, single-indexed, paired-end runs. Turning to the authors' computational methods: MiXCR versions 2.12 and 3.0.5 were used to process the TRB sequences. Each unique CDR3 nucleotide sequence counted as one clone, and only productive sequences with at least two reads were retained. Repertoire metrics included Shannon diversity, evenness, clonality (one minus evenness), and alpha-parameterized diversity profiles from alpha 0 to 5. The IGoR algorithm was used to calculate generation probabilities for clones in the paired samples taken before and after chemotherapy. Using fastp at Q25 and MiXCR, TCRdb reprocessed the public reads and kept productive beta chains. Each CDR3 protein gets just one entry, which takes the most common genes and DNA from the rows behind it. TCRdb, not the original authors, processed these V and J calls. Within this sample are roughly 5,200 distinct CDR3 sequences, with approximately 30% of them counted one time only. Jointly, the top ten make up 5.5% to 7.5% of the sample.

The source of the sample is a study of T cell repertoires in aging, cancer and after chemotherapy (dated by TCRdb to the late 2010s). Notes on the research overall: Donors spanned six age groups from 30 or younger to 70 or older, with at least three individuals per group. Alongside around 98 healthy donors serving as a reference group, the cohort included approximately 220 cancer patients, of whom some 91 had hematological cancers and around 120 had solid cancers. The study profiled peripheral blood TCR beta repertoires from healthy donors and cancer patients to examine immunoaging and T cell reconstitution after chemotherapy. Control TCR repertoires from healthy donors were recorded over several months to years, and clear clonal overlap was observed across re-sampling. Several million TCR reads were contained in the full dataset.

Overall study outcomes, separate from this receptor: Declining TCR diversity with age in healthy donors was mainly explained by loss of richness; in cancer patients, loss of evenness also contributed. An increase in median generation probability over the chemotherapy interval was observed in both cancer cohorts, suggesting that the repertoire was reconstituted through rebound thymic output. Compared with age-matched healthy donors, untreated patients with either hematological or solid cancers had significantly lower TCR diversity in the blood along with higher clonality. It was noted by the authors that conclusions about immunological memory after chemotherapy cannot be drawn from the repertoire data.

TCR beta rearrangements were amplified from genomic DNA extracted from peripheral blood rather than from sorted cells or RNA. The chain links TRBV18 with TRBJ2-5, with an unclear D gene assignment. This TCR came from a human donor in good health. The specimen sequenced was blood. The CDR3 protein is CASSPVTAPETQYF. In nucleotide form, the sequence is TGTGCCAGCTCACCAGTAACAGCGCCAGAGACCCAGTACTTC.